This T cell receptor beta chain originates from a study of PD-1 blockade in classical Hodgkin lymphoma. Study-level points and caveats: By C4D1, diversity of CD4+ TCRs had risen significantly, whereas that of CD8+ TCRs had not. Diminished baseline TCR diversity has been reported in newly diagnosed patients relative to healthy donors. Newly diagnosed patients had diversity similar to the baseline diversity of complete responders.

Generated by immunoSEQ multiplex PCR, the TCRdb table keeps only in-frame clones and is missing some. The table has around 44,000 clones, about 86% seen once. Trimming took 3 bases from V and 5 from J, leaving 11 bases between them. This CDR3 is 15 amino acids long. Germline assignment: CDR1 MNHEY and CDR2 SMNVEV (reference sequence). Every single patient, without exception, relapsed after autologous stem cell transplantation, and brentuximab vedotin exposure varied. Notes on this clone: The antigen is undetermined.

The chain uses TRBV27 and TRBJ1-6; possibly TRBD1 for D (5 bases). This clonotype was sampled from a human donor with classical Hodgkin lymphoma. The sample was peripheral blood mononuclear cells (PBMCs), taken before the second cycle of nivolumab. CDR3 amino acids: CASSLPGPNNSPLHF. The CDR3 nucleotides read TGTGCCAGCAGTTTGCCGGGGCCGAATAATTCACCCCTCCACTTT.